In this sample, the clone carrying this TCR beta chain turned up many times. Its antigen is unidentified. Profiles of TCR beta VDJ and CDR3 were generated from a genomic DNA template. TCRdb re-called the reads with MiXCR, one entry per CDR3 protein. This table holds about half a million distinct CDR3 sequences, roughly 34% found once. The sequenced patients had an expansion of CD8+CD57+ cells seen by flow cytometry. None of the patients had been given any therapy when their blood was sampled. V was pared by 6 bases and J by 0 bases, with 5 bases of the junction left unmatched. This CDR3 comprises 15 residues. Germline CDR1 is SNHLY and CDR2 is FYNNEI. This specimen comes from a study of CD8+CD57+ T cells in acquired aplastic anemia. About the research overall: Sorted cells (CD4+ and CD8+) yielded DNA amounts that averaged about 3.1 ug. Study observations and caveats: The same twenty-nine CD8+ CDR3 sequences occurred in patients and in controls. CD8+ Simpson's diversity in patients was not significantly different from that in controls.

This TCR was sampled from a human donor with aplastic anemia. V gene TRBV2 combines with J gene TRBJ1-5, with 7 positions matching TRBD1. The sample consisted of sorted CD4+, CD8+, or CD8+CD57+ T cells (not recorded which) from PBMCs. In nucleotides, the CDR3 is TGTGCCAGCAGGGGGACAGCAAATAGCAATCAGCCCCAGCATTTT. Translation gives CASRGTANSNQPQHF.